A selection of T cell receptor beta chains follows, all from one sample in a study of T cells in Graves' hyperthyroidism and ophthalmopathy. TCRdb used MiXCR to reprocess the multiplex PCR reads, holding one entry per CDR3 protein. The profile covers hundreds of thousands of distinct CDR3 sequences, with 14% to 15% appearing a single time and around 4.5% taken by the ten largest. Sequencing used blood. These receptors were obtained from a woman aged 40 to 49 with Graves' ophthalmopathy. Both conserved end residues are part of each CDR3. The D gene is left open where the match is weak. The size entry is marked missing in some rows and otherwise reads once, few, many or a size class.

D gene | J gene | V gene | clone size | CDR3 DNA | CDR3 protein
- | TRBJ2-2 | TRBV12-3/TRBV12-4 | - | TGTGCCAGCAGTTTGCGCTTCCGACTAGTGGCCGGGGAGCTGTTTTTT | CASSLRFRLVAGELFF
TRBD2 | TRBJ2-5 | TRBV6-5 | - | TGTGCCAGCAGTTACCGGACTAGCGGAGTAAGAGAGACCCAGTACTTC | CASSYRTSGVRETQYF
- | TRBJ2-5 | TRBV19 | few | TGTGCCAGTAGTAACTCGGAGACCCAGTACTTC | CASSNSETQYF
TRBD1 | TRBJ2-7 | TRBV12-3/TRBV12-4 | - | TGTGCCAGCTCCCCCGGACAGGGGAGGCCCACCTACGAGCAGTACTTC | CASSPGQGRPTYEQYF
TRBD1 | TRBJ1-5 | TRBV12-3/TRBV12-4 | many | TGTGCCAGCAGTGAAGCCGGGACAGGGAAGAATCAGCCCCAGCATTTT | CASSEAGTGKNQPQHF
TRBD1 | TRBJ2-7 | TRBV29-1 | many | TGCAGCGTTGGCAGGGGGCGCGAGCAGTACTTC | CSVGRGREQYF
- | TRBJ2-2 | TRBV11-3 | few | TGTGCCAGCACAACCCGGGGGGCGGACGGGGAGCTGTTTTTT | CASTTRGADGELFF
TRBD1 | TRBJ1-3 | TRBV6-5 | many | TGTGCCAGCTTGGCGCCTACAGGGGGCGGAAACACCATATATTTT | CASLAPTGGGNTIYF
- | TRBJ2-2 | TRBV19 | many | TGTGCCAGTAGTGCATACGGGTCCGGGGAGCTGTTTTTT | CASSAYGSGELFF
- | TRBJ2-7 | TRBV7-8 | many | TGTGCCAGCAGCGTGAGGGCCCGAAATAGTTACGAGCAGTACTTC | CASSVRARNSYEQYF